This note documents a single TCR beta chain sequence. These data belong to a study of blood T cell repertoires in COVID-19. Whole-study context: Samples representing acute and convalescent COVID-19 were sourced from the United States, Italy and Spain. PBMCs, B-cell-depleted T cells, or T cells were the source of the cDNA or gDNA that made up the material.

Original processing methods: Amplifying reference gene primers gave estimates of nucleated cell counts. Data came from immunoSEQ multiplex PCR; TCRdb stores just in-frame clones and leaves some out. The V and J calls and clone size come from that table; D and trimming were worked out from the DNA. The repertoire has fewer than 500,000 clones, about four fifths of them found once; the top ten carry approximately 1%. Unmatched junction bases numbered 2, after V lost 0 bases and J lost 2 bases. Germline V gene lookup returns CDR1 LGHDT and CDR2 YNNKEL (reference sequence). The CDR3 is made up of 15 amino acids.

This receptor was identified in a human donor with acute or convalescent COVID-19. The donor label of this sample is uncertain. Source material: peripheral blood. The rearrangement joins TRBV3-1 (or the pseudogene TRBV3-2) to TRBJ2-5; TRBD1 matches at 8 bases. CDR3 bases: TGTGCCAGCAGCCAAGACCGACAGGGGCAAGAGACCCAGTACTTC. Translating gives CASSQDRQGQETQYF.